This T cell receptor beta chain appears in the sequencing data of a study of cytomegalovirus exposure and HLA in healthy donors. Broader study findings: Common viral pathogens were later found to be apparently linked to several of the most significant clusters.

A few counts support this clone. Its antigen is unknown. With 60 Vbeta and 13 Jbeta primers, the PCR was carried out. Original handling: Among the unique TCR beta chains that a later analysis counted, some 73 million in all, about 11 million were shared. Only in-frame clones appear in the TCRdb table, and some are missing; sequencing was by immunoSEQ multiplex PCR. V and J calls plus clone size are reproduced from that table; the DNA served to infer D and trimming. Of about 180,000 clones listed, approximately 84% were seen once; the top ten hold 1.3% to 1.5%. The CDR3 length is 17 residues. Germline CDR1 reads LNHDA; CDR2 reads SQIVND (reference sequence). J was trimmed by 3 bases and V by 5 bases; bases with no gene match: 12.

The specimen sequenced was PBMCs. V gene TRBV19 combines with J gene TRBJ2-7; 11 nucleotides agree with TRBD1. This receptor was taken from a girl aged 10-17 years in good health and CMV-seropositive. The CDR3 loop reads CASSPKGTGGNHYEQYF. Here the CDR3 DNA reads TGTGCCAGTAGTCCAAAAGGGACAGGGGGAAATCACTACGAGCAGTACTTC.